This is a list of T cell receptor beta chains from one sample in a study of Ad26.COV2.S vaccination and SARS-CoV-2 variants. Assay used: immunoSEQ multiplex PCR; TCRdb lists only in-frame clones, some missing. Among fewer than 800,000 clones listed, roughly 90% were seen once. The sample in question was peripheral blood, obtained in a trial of Ad26.COV2.S vaccine versus placebo. The receptor source for this set is a person aged 18-60 years who received the Ad26.COV2.S COVID-19 vaccine or a placebo. Each CDR3 is given with its conserved first and last residue. The D gene is left open where the match is weak. The size field is filled for only some rows; it gives once, few, many or a size class.

v_call	clone_size	j_call	d_call	cdr3_nt	cdr3_aa
TRBV6-2/TRBV6-3	.	TRBJ2-1	TRBD2	TGTGCCAGCAGCAATAGCGGGGGCCACTACAATGAGCAGTTCTTC	CASSNSGGHYNEQFF
TRBV6-5	many	TRBJ2-1	TRBD1	TGTGCCAGCAGTCGGCAGGGGGCGTTGGATGAGCAGTTCTTC	CASSRQGALDEQFF
TRBV6-5	.	TRBJ2-7	.	TGTGCCAGCAGTTACTCCAGAGTGGACGGAGCCTACGAGCAGTACTTC	CASSYSRVDGAYEQYF
TRBV29-1	.	TRBJ1-3	.	TGCAGCGGGGCGCTGAACGGAAACACCATATATTTT	CSGALNGNTIYF
TRBV27	.	TRBJ1-1	TRBD1	TGTGCCAGCACCCCTGCAGGGGGTTTTGAAGCTTTCTTT	CASTPAGGFEAFF
TRBV5-1	once	TRBJ2-5	.	TGCGCCAGCACTACTCAAGAGACCCAGTACTTC	CASTTQETQYF
TRBV11-2	.	TRBJ1-2	.	TGTGCCAGCAGCTTAGGTGGCAGTCCAAACTATGGCTACACCTTC	CASSLGGSPNYGYTF
TRBV27	.	TRBJ1-1	.	TGTGCCAGCAGTCCCCAACAGGGAGAAGCTTTCTTT	CASSPQQGEAFF
TRBV20-1	few	TRBJ2-1	.	TGCAGTGGTGTGCGGTACAATGAGCAGTTCTTC	CSGVRYNEQFF
TRBV19	.	TRBJ1-6	TRBD1	TGTGCCAGTGGGACAGGGGGCGGATTTAATTCACCCCTCCACTTT	CASGTGGGFNSPLHF
TRBV5-1	.	TRBJ2-2	.	TGCGCCAGCAGCTTGGAGGTCAGGGGGAGGACCGGGGAGCTGTTTTTT	CASSLEVRGRTGELFF
TRBV10-2	.	TRBJ2-7	TRBD2	TGCGCCAGCAGTAGCACTAGCGGGAGAATCGAGCAGTACTTC	CASSSTSGRIEQYF
TRBV5-1	.	TRBJ1-5	.	TGCGCCAGCAGCTTGGCACCAGATCAGCCCCAGCATTTT	CASSLAPDQPQHF
TRBV6-2/TRBV6-3	.	TRBJ2-1	.	TGTGCCAGCAGTTCTGGCGGTAGCTCCTACAATGAGCAGTTCTTC	CASSSGGSSYNEQFF
TRBV5-1	.	TRBJ1-1	.	TGCGCCAGCAGCTCTTCCCAGGCTCCCGTTCAAAACACTGAAGCTTTCTTT	CASSSSQAPVQNTEAFF
TRBV30	.	TRBJ2-7	.	TGTGCCTGGAGTGAGGTGGACGAGCAGTACTTC	CAWSEVDEQYF
TRBV21-1	.	TRBJ1-1	.	TGTGCCAGCAGTAGAGGGTTCAGGCGCACTGAAGCTTTCTTT	CASSRGFRRTEAFF
TRBV5-8	.	TRBJ1-6	TRBD1	TGTGCCAGCAGCCAACCCGGGACAGGGTTTTCACCCCTCCACTTT	CASSQPGTGFSPLHF
TRBV27	.	TRBJ1-4	.	TGTGCCAGCAGTAGCAGGGTAGTGGGTGAAAAACTGTTTTTT	CASSSRVVGEKLFF
TRBV19	once	TRBJ2-5	.	TGTGCCAGTAGTATCTATCGGGGAGAGCAAGAGACCCAGTACTTC	CASSIYRGEQETQYF
TRBV5-5	.	TRBJ2-7	.	TGTGCCAGCAGCCTGTCAGGCCAGGAACTCTACGAGCAGTACTTC	CASSLSGQELYEQYF
TRBV10-3	.	TRBJ2-3	TRBD2	TGTGCCATCGGGACTAGCGGGAGATTAGATACGCAGTATTTT	CAIGTSGRLDTQYF
TRBV18	.	TRBJ1-5	TRBD1	TGTGCCAGCTCACTTAGCACAGGGGGACTGGGTCAGCCCCAGCATTTT	CASSLSTGGLGQPQHF
TRBV18	.	TRBJ1-1	.	TGTGCCAGCTCACCAAGGTTAGAGGGACTGATGAACACTGAAGCTTTCTTT	CASSPRLEGLMNTEAFF
TRBV7-8	.	TRBJ2-5	TRBD1	TGTGCCAGCAGCTTAGTTGGTCGGGGACAGAACCAAGAGACCCAGTACTTC	CASSLVGRGQNQETQYF
TRBV30	.	TRBJ1-2	.	TGTGCCTGGAGTGGCGCGGTCTATGGCTACACCTTC	CAWSGAVYGYTF